This T cell receptor (beta chain) was observed in a study of T cell changes during pregnancy in multiple sclerosis. TCRdb's copy holds only in-frame clones and misses some; the assay was immunoSEQ multiplex PCR. Here the sample spans fewer than 85,000 clones, just under 95% being singletons. With 3 bases removed from V and 5 bases from J, the gap between germline ends came to 7 bases. Per germline, CDR1 SGHNT and CDR2 YENEEA. This CDR3 comprises 12 residues. The material was peripheral blood, obtained in the second trimester of pregnancy. The TCR comes from a female donor with multiple sclerosis, enrolled in a pregnancy study. V usage is TRBV11-3 and J usage is TRBJ1-1; no clear D gene. The CDR3 reads CASSFMSTEAFF. Here the CDR3 DNA reads TGTGCCAGCAGCTTTATGTCTACTGAAGCTTTCTTT.